Detailed here is one TCR beta chain. As yet, its antigen is unknown. MiXCR, applied by TCRdb to the 5' RACE reads, yields one record per CDR3 protein. This table has 500,000 to 650,000 distinct CDR3 sequences, roughly 6.6% appearing once. This record belongs to a study of identical twins. Broader study findings: Cord blood beta clonotypes that were abundant carried fewer insertions, and memory repertoires showed no such trend. Beta out-of-frame sequences showed weaker excess sharing between twins.

V was shortened by 6 bases and J by 2 bases, with 8 bases between the two germline ends. Germline CDR1 reads DFQATT; CDR2 reads SNEGSKA (reference sequence). The CDR3 runs 11 residues. These same data were also listed under a study on yellow fever vaccine responses in identical twins.

This chain joins TRBV20-1 and TRBJ2-7, with D uncertain. Sequencing input: PBMCs. The receptor's source is a young woman in good health. For the CDR3, the DNA is TGCAGTGCAGGCGACACCTACGAGCAGTACGTC. This codes for CSAGDTYEQYV.